What follows describes a single T cell receptor beta chain. Profiled with immunoSEQ multiplex PCR; TCRdb holds only in-frame clones, not every one. The top ten hold 1.4% to 1.5% of the sample, which has over 80,000 clones, roughly 82% seen once. The germline gives CDR1 SEHNR, CDR2 FQNEAQ (reference sequence). Trimming shortened V by 3 bases and J by 2 bases, and 11 bases separated the two germline ends. The CDR3 covers 14 residues. This entry is derived from a study of graft-versus-host responses after intestinal transplantation. This specimen consisted of PBMCs, obtained 255 days after intestinal transplant. The sequence was obtained from a human patient who received an intestinal transplant, so some T cells may come from the graft donor. V gene TRBV7-9 combines with J gene TRBJ2-7; D is perhaps TRBD1 or TRBD2 (6 bases each). The CDR3, as DNA: TGTGCCAGCAGCTTGGCGGGACAACCCTACGAGCAGTACTTC. Protein sequence: CASSLAGQPYEQYF.